Here is one TCR beta chain with its context. Its specificity is not known. The PCR used 60 Vbeta and 13 Jbeta primers. The data were produced by immunoSEQ multiplex PCR, yet TCRdb's version contains in-frame clones alone and is incomplete. The repertoire has fewer than 150,000 clones, around 80% of them found once; the top ten carry over 4%. The source of the sample is a study of cytomegalovirus exposure and HLA in healthy donors. Across the study: Sequencing of approximately 190 million T cells in an earlier analysis found about 120 million unique TCR beta sequences. Around 80 million unique TCR sequences came from HLA-typed donors in an early release. Points from the study as a whole: Sequences of the TCR beta chain were said to predict the HLA-A and HLA-B alleles of most subjects accurately.

This TCR derives from a man aged 25 to 40 in good health. Sequencing was carried out using PBMCs.

The CDR3 region has the DNA TGTGCCAGCTCTGTTCGGGAAACCGGGGAGCTGTTTTTT. As protein: CASSVRETGELFF. The chain carries TRBV18 and TRBJ2-2, with D possibly being TRBD2 (5 bases). The length of the CDR3 is 13 residues. The V end lost 6 bases, the J end lost 5 bases, and 10 bases lay between the germline ends. Germline assignment: CDR1 KGHSH and CDR2 LQKENI. Drawing the rest from reference TRBV18 and TRBJ2-2, the complete variable domain is NAGVMQNPRHLVRRRGQEARLRCSPMKGHSHVYWYRQLPEEGLKFMVYLQKENIIDESGMPKERFSAEFPKEGPSILRIQQVVRGDSAAYFCASSVRETGELFFGEGSRLTVL.